The entry below gives a single T cell receptor beta chain sequence along with its context. The sample is drawn from a study of T-cell memory formation after mild COVID-19. TCRdb passed the 5' RACE reads through MiXCR, listing each CDR3 protein once. Altogether roughly 300,000 distinct CDR3 sequences are present, approximately 7.6% being singletons, with the ten largest covering around a fifth. This CDR3 region has 16 residues. The V gene lost 3 bases and the J gene lost 4 bases, with 18 bases spanning the gap. Per the germline V gene, CDR1 is SGHVS and CDR2 is FQNEAQ. The sequence was obtained from a man aged 18 to 29 who had mild COVID-19 (a few samples of this study predate the infection). Cell type and time point are not known. The chain carries TRBV7-8 and TRBJ2-5, with a tentative D call TRBD1 (6 bases). What was sequenced was PBMCs or a T cell subset sorted from them (not recorded which). The CDR3 sequence: CASSLAGILGGETQYF. CDR3 DNA sequence: TGTGCCAGCAGCTTGGCCGGGATCCTAGGGGGAGAGACCCAGTACTTC.